This entry describes one TCR beta chain. These data belong to a study of blood T cell repertoires in COVID-19. Study-wide background: From the United States, Italy and Spain came samples of acute and convalescent COVID-19.

In the authors' methods: Using reference gene primer amplification, nucleated cell counts were estimated. Here immunoSEQ multiplex PCR was the method, and the copy in TCRdb shows in-frame clones only, minus some. V and J calls plus clone size are reproduced from that table; the DNA served to infer D and trimming. The sample lists about 130,000 clones, around nine tenths occurring once. Losses at the gene ends were 4 bases for V and 7 bases for J; bases not matched to a gene: 16. The CDR3 runs to 18 residues. Germline V gene lookup returns CDR1 SGHNT and CDR2 YYREEE (reference sequence). Specimen: peripheral blood. The chain has TRBV5-4 and TRBJ2-1; 11 nucleotides match TRBD2. The TCR comes from a man in his 70s with active COVID-19. This chain's CDR3 is CASSGGPGLAGGINEQFF. As DNA, the CDR3 is TGTGCCAGCAGCGGGGGGCCCGGGCTAGCGGGAGGTATAAATGAGCAGTTCTTC.